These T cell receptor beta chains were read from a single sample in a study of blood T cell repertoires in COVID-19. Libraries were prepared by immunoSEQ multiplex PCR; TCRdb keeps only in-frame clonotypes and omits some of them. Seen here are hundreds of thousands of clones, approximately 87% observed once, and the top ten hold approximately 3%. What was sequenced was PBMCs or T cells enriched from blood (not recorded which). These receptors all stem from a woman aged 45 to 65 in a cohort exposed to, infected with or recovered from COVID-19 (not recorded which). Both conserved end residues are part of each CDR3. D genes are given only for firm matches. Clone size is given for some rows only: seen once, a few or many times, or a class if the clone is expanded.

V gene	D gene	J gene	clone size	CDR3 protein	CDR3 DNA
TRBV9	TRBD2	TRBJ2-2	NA	CASMRGSNTGELFF	TGTGCCAGTATGCGGGGGTCAAACACCGGGGAGCTGTTTTTT
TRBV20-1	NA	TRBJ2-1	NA	CSASGIDEQFF	TGCAGTGCTAGTGGTATCGATGAGCAGTTCTTC
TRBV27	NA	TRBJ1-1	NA	CASSFRTTDTEAFF	TGTGCCAGCAGTTTCCGGACAACAGACACTGAAGCTTTCTTT
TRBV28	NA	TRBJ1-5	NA	CASSSPTGRNQPQHF	TGTGCCAGCAGTTCACCCACAGGGCGCAATCAGCCCCAGCATTTT
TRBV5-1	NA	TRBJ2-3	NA	CASRGAATDTQYF	TGCGCCAGCAGAGGAGCGGCCACAGATACGCAGTATTTT
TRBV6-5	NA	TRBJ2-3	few	CASSSPTSLVTDTQYF	TGTGCCAGCAGTTCCCCAACTAGCTTGGTCACAGATACGCAGTATTTT
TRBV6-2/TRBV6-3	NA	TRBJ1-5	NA	CASSLNNQPQHF	TGTGCCAGCAGTCTAAATAATCAGCCCCAGCATTTT
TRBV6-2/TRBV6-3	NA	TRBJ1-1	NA	CASSYSARLGTEAFF	TGTGCCAGCAGTTACTCCGCCAGGTTGGGCACTGAAGCTTTCTTT
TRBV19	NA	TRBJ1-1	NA	CASSSLAGTEAFF	TGTGCCAGTAGTTCCCTCGCGGGCACTGAAGCTTTCTTT
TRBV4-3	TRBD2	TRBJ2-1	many	CASSQYSGGAGVEQFF	TGCGCCAGCAGCCAATATAGCGGGGGGGCCGGTGTTGAGCAGTTCTTC
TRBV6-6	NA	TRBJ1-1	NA	CASSHPREGKGGNTEAFF	TGTGCCAGCAGTCACCCCCGGGAGGGGAAAGGTGGGAACACTGAAGCTTTCTTT
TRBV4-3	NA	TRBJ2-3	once	CASSQESVARGGTQYF	TGCGCCAGCAGCCAAGAGTCGGTAGCACGTGGCGGTACGCAGTATTTT
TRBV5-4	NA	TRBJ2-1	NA	CASSSGERGFLEQFF	TGTGCCAGCAGCTCAGGGGAGCGTGGGTTCTTGGAGCAGTTCTTC
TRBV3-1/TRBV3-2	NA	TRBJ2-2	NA	CASSQRPLGQTGELFF	TGTGCCAGCAGCCAACGTCCACTCGGACAAACCGGGGAGCTGTTTTTT
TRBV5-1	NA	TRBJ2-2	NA	CASSWTTSNTGELFF	TGCGCCAGCAGCTGGACTACTTCGAACACCGGGGAGCTGTTTTTT
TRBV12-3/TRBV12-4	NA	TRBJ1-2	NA	CASSFRGGSGYTF	TGTGCCAGCAGTTTTCGAGGGGGAAGTGGCTACACCTTC
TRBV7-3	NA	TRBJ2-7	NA	CASSLYGTRPYEQYF	TGTGCCAGCAGCTTATACGGGACACGACCTTACGAGCAGTACTTC
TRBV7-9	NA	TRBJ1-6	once	CASSLGVGVVETPLHF	TGTGCCAGCAGCTTAGGAGTCGGGGTCGTTGAGACACCCCTCCACTTT
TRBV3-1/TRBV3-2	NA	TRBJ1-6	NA	CASSPGRQGSPEWFNSPLHF	TGTGCCAGCAGCCCTGGCAGGCAGGGGTCCCCGGAATGGTTTAATTCACCCCTCCACTTT
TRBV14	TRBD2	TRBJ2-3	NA	CASSQEYGTKFWTDTQYF	TGTGCCAGCAGCCAAGAATACGGGACTAAGTTTTGGACAGATACGCAGTATTTT
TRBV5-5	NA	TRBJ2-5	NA	CASTGGGGRETQYF	TGTGCCAGCACCGGCGGTGGAGGGAGGGAGACCCAGTACTTC
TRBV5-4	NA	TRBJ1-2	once	CASSLDTDGYTF	TGTGCCAGCAGCTTGGACACAGATGGCTACACCTTC
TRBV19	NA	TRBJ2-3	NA	CASSNQGDTDTQYF	TGTGCCAGTAGTAACCAAGGAGACACAGATACGCAGTATTTT
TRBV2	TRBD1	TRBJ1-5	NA	CASSVSDRPNQPQHF	TGTGCCAGCAGTGTGTCGGACAGGCCCAATCAGCCCCAGCATTTT
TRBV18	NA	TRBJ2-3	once	CASSSGGTDTQYF	TGTGCCAGCTCCTCGGGGGGCACAGATACGCAGTATTTT
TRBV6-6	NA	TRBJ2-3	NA	CASSRWVKAEVSNTQYF	TGTGCCAGCAGTAGATGGGTCAAGGCGGAGGTGTCAAATACGCAGTATTTT
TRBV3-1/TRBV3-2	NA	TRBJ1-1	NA	CASSQGGVTMNTEAFF	TGTGCCAGCAGCCAAGGCGGAGTCACCATGAACACTGAAGCTTTCTTT
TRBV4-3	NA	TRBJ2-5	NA	CASSQVGSEAQYF	TGCGCCAGCAGCCAAGTTGGCTCCGAGGCCCAGTACTTC
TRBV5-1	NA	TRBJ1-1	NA	CASSSGGFAEAFF	TGCGCCAGCAGCTCGGGAGGGTTCGCTGAAGCTTTCTTT